The 24 T cell receptor beta chains reported below all come from one sample, sequenced in a study of human T cells and chemical hapten exposure. The time point is: patch test 3, about 24 weeks after DPC sensitization. Treatment of the sample: therapeutic diphenylcyclopropenone sensitization with weekly scalp DPC. One entry per CDR3 protein results from TCRdb running MiXCR on the RACE reads. The sample has roughly 71,000 distinct CDR3 sequences; 11% are singletons. The sequencing here drew on whole blood, taken in connection with sensitization to the hapten diphenylcyclopropenone (DPC). These TCRs come from a woman in her forties or fifties with alopecia areata. Some clones in this sample may be carry-over from other donors' samples.

There are a few counts of this clonotype. The chain links TRBV28 to TRBJ2-7; TRBD1 agrees at 7 bases. The germline gives CDR1 MDHEN, CDR2 SYDVKM. This CDR3 spans 12 amino acids. Trimming took 5 bases from V and 9 from J; bases not matched to a gene: 7. The CDR3 reads CASSLRTGGQYF. DNA for the CDR3: TGTGCCAGCAGTCTCCGGACAGGAGGGCAGTACTTC.

This clonotype came up many times. CDR3: CASSLYPGLADVSDEQFF. The CDR3 DNA sequence: TGTGCCAGCAGTTTATATCCGGGACTAGCGGATGTTTCGGATGAGCAGTTCTTC. The chain is built from TRBV28 and TRBJ2-1; TRBD2 matches 11 bases. J lost 8 bases, V lost 1 base, and 13 bases had no gene match. Germline loops: CDR1 MDHEN, CDR2 SYDVKM. The CDR3 is 18 amino acids.

This clonotype came up a few times. The rearrangement uses TRBV7-9 and TRBJ1-3; no reliable D call. This CDR3 is built from 16 residues. Trimming removed 2 bases from V and 0 bases from J, with 11 bases in between. CDR1 and CDR2 (germline): SEHNR, FQNEAQ (reference sequence). The CDR3 DNA reads as TGTGCCAGCAGCTTACTCGGCCGGAGCTCTGGAAACACCATATATTTT. Translated: CASSLLGRSSGNTIYF.

The rearrangement links TRBV19 to TRBJ2-7; TRBD2 is a possible D gene (6 bases). The germline V gene has CDR1 LNHDA and CDR2 SQIVND (reference sequence). V lost 5 bases and J lost 0, with 14 bases in between. The length of the CDR3 is 15 residues. The CDR3 DNA follows: TGTGCCAGTAGTCCCGCCGGGGGATCCTCCTACGAGCAGTACTTC. Its protein product is CASSPAGGSSYEQYF.

There are many counts of this clonotype. The V call is TRBV11-2, the J call TRBJ2-6, with TRBD2 as a possible D gene (6 bases). Trimming cost V 5 bases and J 1 base, with 15 bases left between them. The germline V gene has CDR1 SGHAT and CDR2 FQNNGV. This CDR3 spans 17 amino acids. The CDR3 DNA reads TGTGCCAGCAGCGTAGGAGGGTCCTCATCTGGGGCCAACGTCCTGACTTTC. Encoded protein: CASSVGGSSSGANVLTF. Combining the CDR3 with reference TRBV11-2 and TRBJ2-6 gives the whole variable domain EAGVAQSPRYKIIEKRQSVAFWCNPISGHATLYWYQQILGQGPKLLIQFQNNGVVDDSQLPKDRFSAERLKGVDSTLKIQPAKLEDSAVYLCASSVGGSSSGANVLTFGAGSRLTVL.

The chain carries TRBV6-5 and TRBJ1-5; 7 bases are a match to TRBD1. CDR1 and CDR2 (germline): MNHEY, SVGAGI. The CDR3 is made up of 15 amino acids. Trimming took 6 bases from V and 1 from J; bases not matched to a gene: 6. The CDR3 reads CASSQAGQSNQPQHF. DNA of the CDR3: TGTGCCAGCAGCCAGGCGGGACAGAGCAATCAGCCCCAGCATTTT.

This clonotype was observed many times. The rearrangement joins TRBV19 to TRBJ1-1; the D is unclear. In germline, CDR1 is LNHDA, CDR2 SQIVND (reference sequence). This CDR3 region has 11 residues. V lost 3 bases, J lost 5 bases, and 4 bases lay in between. CDR3 sequence reads: CASSIWTEAFF. The CDR3 DNA is TGTGCCAGTAGTATTTGGACTGAAGCTTTCTTT.

This clonotype was seen at least ten times. The V gene is TRBV18, the J gene TRBJ2-5, with D hard to call. CDR1 is KGHSH, CDR2 LQKENI, per germline. The CDR3 has 13 residues. The ends were cut back, 6 bases at V and 0 bases at J, with 8 bases in the middle. The CDR3 sequence: CASSPLYQETQYF. Here the CDR3 DNA reads TGTGCCAGCTCGCCGCTGTACCAAGAGACCCAGTACTTC.

In its sample, this clonotype was seen many times. The V and J genes are TRBV5-1 and TRBJ2-3; no definite D call. This CDR3 has 14 amino acids. Germline values: CDR1 SGHRS, CDR2 YFSETQ. The V end lost 6 bases, the J end lost 6 bases, and 17 bases lay between the germline ends. This CDR3 reads CASIPRPYVDTQYF. DNA for the CDR3: TGCGCCAGCATCCCTAGACCTTATGTGGATACGCAGTATTTT.

The chain has TRBV3-1 and TRBJ2-2, with D hard to call. Germline CDR1 reads LGHDT; CDR2 reads YNNKEL (reference sequence). V was shortened by 6 bases and J by 3 bases, with 5 bases between the two germline ends. The CDR3 extends over 12 amino acids. The CDR3 DNA reads TGTGCCAGCAGTCCCGACACCGGGGAGCTGTTTTTT. Its protein is CASSPDTGELFF.

This clonotype appeared a few times. The chain combines TRBV27 with TRBJ1-2, with a weak D call TRBD1 (5 bases). The CDR3 consists of 15 residues. Per germline, CDR1 MNHEY and CDR2 SMNVEV (reference sequence). Trimming shortened V by 5 bases and J by 8 bases, and 21 bases separated the two germline ends. CDR3 in DNA: TGTGCCAGCAGTCGACCACAGGCACCATTATGGGGCTACACCTTC. Translation: CASSRPQAPLWGYTF.

V usage is TRBV28 and J usage is TRBJ1-1, with D hard to call. Trimming shortened V by 1 base and J by 3 bases, and 9 bases separated the two germline ends. The CDR3 is 14 residues long. Per germline, CDR1 MDHEN and CDR2 SYDVKM. CDR3 in DNA: TGTGCCAGCAGTTTATCCCTAGAACACACTGAAGCTTTCTTT. This gives the protein CASSLSLEHTEAFF.

This chain uses TRBV20-1 with TRBJ2-7; TRBD1 aligns across 7 bases. Trimming removed 3 bases from V and 6 bases from J; junction bases left unmatched: 2. CDR3 size: 11 residues. Looked up from germline, CDR1 is DFQATT and CDR2 is SNEGSKA (reference sequence). The CDR3 sequence is CSARTGSEQYF. The CDR3 DNA reads TGCAGTGCTAGGACAGGGTCCGAGCAGTACTTC.

This clonotype was seen at least ten times. V gene TRBV7-6 combines with J gene TRBJ2-2; a weak D match, TRBD1 (5 bases). Germline V lookup: CDR1 SGHVS, CDR2 FNYEAQ. The CDR3 is 15 amino acids. Trimming removed 0 bases from V and 0 bases from J, with 5 bases in between. The CDR3 DNA follows: TGTGCCAGCAGCTTAGCGGGGCCGAACACCGGGGAGCTGTTTTTT. This codes for CASSLAGPNTGELFF.

In this sample, this clonotype turned up many times. The V call is TRBV7-2, the J call TRBJ2-5; perhaps TRBD1 as D (5 bases). The germline CDR1 and CDR2 sequences are SGHTA and FQGNSA. Trimming stripped 5 bases from V and 7 bases from J, with 14 bases between. The CDR3 totals 13 residues. The CDR3 DNA reads TGTGCCAGCAGCCTACCAGGGTCCGCGACCCAGTACTTC. It translates to CASSLPGSATQYF.

Ten or more counts support this clonotype. This rearrangement joins TRBV27 to TRBJ2-7, with 8 bases matching TRBD2. V shed 3 bases and J 4 bases; nucleotides not matched to a gene: 11. Germline V gene lookup returns CDR1 MNHEY and CDR2 SMNVEV (reference sequence). This CDR3 region has 16 residues. The CDR3 sequence is CASSLNSGSLRYEQYF. CDR3 coding DNA: TGTGCCAGCAGTTTGAACAGCGGGAGCTTGAGATACGAGCAGTACTTC.

This clonotype was counted many times. The chain joins TRBV3-1 to TRBJ2-7; TRBD1 might be the D (6 bases). The CDR3 is made up of 16 amino acids. The germline gives CDR1 LGHDT, CDR2 YNNKEL (reference sequence). V was trimmed by 0 bases and J by 7 bases, leaving 19 bases between them. The CDR3 here is CASSQEIGGAYSEQYF. The CDR3 bases are TGTGCCAGCAGCCAAGAAATAGGGGGTGCCTACTCTGAGCAGTACTTC.

This chain links TRBV5-1 with TRBJ2-5; D tentatively fits TRBD1 or TRBD2 (5 bases each). CDR3 length: 21 residues. V shed 2 bases and J shed 5 bases, with 34 bases lying between them. Germline V gene lookup returns CDR1 SGHRS and CDR2 YFSETQ. The DNA of the CDR3 is TGCGCCAGCAGCTTCAAAGCCGGGACCCCGCCGTCCACGGCCCCCCAGGAGACCCAGTACTTC. Translating it yields CASSFKAGTPPSTAPQETQYF.

This clonotype was seen at least ten times. The CDR3 protein is CASSPLAGGSYEQYF. CDR3 nucleotides: TGTGCCAGCAGTCCGTTAGCGGGGGGTTCCTACGAGCAGTACTTC. V and J are TRBV4-2 and TRBJ2-7; 10 bases are shared with TRBD2. CDR3 length: 15 amino acids. V lost 6 bases and J lost 1; bases outside the gene matches: 6. Germline-derived CDR1 and CDR2 are LGHNA and YNFKEQ.

The chain uses TRBV2 and TRBJ2-3, with D perhaps matching TRBD1 or TRBD2 (5 bases each). In germline, CDR1 is SNHLY, CDR2 FYNNEI. This CDR3 is built from 12 residues. The germline V and J ends were trimmed by 8 bases and 0 bases, with 6 bases remaining between them. CDR3 sequence (DNA): TGTGCCAGCGGGGGTAGCACAGATACGCAGTATTTT. Translated: CASGGSTDTQYF.

Comments on this clonotype: A read error is possible here, since a much larger clone lies one base away. The V gene is TRBV6-6, the J gene TRBJ2-3, with 8 bases identical to TRBD2. V was pared by 2 bases and J by 2 bases, with 6 bases of the junction left unmatched. CDR1 and CDR2 (germline): MNHNY, SVGAGI (reference sequence). The CDR3 consists of 16 residues. CDR3 bases: TGTGCCAGCAGTTACGTGGGGACTAGTCTCACAGATACGCAGTATTTT. It codes for CASSYVGTSLTDTQYF.

Concerning this clonotype: This may be a read error: a much more frequent sequence differs by one nucleotide. The J gene is TRBJ1-4, the V gene TRBV6-5, with D perhaps matching TRBD1 (5 bases). Germline CDR1 and CDR2: MNHEY and SVGAGI. The CDR3 is made up of 15 amino acids. CDR3: CASSGTGPPNERLFF. The CDR3 coding sequence is TGTGCCAGCAGTGGCACAGGCCCCCCTAATGAAAGACTGTTTTTT.

This clonotype was seen many times. The genes are TRBV28 and TRBJ2-7; D assignment may be TRBD1 or TRBD2 (5 bases each). The germline V gene encodes CDR1 MDHEN and CDR2 SYDVKM. The CDR3 runs 12 residues. V lost 7 bases, J lost 8 bases, and 15 bases lay in between. The CDR3 DNA reads TGTGCCAGCACCCCCCCTCGGGGACAGCAGTACTTC. Encoded protein: CASTPPRGQQYF.

This clonotype was seen many times. The rearrangement joins TRBV7-2 to TRBJ2-7, with D unresolved. Trimming took 4 bases from V and 6 from J, leaving 13 bases between them. Germline CDR1 reads SGHTA; CDR2 reads FQGNSA. This CDR3 region has 13 residues. CDR3 nucleotide sequence: TGTGCCAGCAGCTCCGGACCCGAAATCGAGCAGTACTTC. Its translation: CASSSGPEIEQYF. The variable domain in full, with the rest retrieved from reference TRBV7-2 and TRBJ2-7, is GAGVSQSPSNKVTEKGKDVELRCDPISGHTALYWYRQSLGQGLEFLIYFQGNSAPDKSGLPSDRFSAERTGGSVSTLTIQRTQQEDSAVYLCASSSGPEIEQYFGPGTRLTVT.